The following is a T cell receptor (beta chain) sequence with its context. The germline V and J ends were trimmed by 2 bases and 3 bases, with 5 bases remaining between them. Germline V CDR1 and CDR2: GTSNPN, SVGIG (reference sequence). The CDR3 is 12 residues long. This specimen belongs to a study of T cells in Graves' hyperthyroidism and ophthalmopathy. The source material, RNA transcripts, was used to amplify TCR beta CDR3 regions. Initially, a first-round RT-PCR of the TCR CDR3 employed the HTBI primer set. TCRdb processed the multiplex PCR reads anew with MiXCR; each CDR3 protein has one entry. The repertoire includes fewer than 800,000 distinct CDR3 sequences, around 17% of them detected once, and approximately 8% sits in the top ten.

Sequenced: blood. The receptor was derived from a man aged 18 to 29 with Graves' hyperthyroidism. This chain connects TRBV30 to TRBJ1-3; D uncertain. The CDR3 region has the DNA TGTGCCTGGAGTTCACTTGGAAACACCATATATTTT. As protein: CAWSSLGNTIYF.